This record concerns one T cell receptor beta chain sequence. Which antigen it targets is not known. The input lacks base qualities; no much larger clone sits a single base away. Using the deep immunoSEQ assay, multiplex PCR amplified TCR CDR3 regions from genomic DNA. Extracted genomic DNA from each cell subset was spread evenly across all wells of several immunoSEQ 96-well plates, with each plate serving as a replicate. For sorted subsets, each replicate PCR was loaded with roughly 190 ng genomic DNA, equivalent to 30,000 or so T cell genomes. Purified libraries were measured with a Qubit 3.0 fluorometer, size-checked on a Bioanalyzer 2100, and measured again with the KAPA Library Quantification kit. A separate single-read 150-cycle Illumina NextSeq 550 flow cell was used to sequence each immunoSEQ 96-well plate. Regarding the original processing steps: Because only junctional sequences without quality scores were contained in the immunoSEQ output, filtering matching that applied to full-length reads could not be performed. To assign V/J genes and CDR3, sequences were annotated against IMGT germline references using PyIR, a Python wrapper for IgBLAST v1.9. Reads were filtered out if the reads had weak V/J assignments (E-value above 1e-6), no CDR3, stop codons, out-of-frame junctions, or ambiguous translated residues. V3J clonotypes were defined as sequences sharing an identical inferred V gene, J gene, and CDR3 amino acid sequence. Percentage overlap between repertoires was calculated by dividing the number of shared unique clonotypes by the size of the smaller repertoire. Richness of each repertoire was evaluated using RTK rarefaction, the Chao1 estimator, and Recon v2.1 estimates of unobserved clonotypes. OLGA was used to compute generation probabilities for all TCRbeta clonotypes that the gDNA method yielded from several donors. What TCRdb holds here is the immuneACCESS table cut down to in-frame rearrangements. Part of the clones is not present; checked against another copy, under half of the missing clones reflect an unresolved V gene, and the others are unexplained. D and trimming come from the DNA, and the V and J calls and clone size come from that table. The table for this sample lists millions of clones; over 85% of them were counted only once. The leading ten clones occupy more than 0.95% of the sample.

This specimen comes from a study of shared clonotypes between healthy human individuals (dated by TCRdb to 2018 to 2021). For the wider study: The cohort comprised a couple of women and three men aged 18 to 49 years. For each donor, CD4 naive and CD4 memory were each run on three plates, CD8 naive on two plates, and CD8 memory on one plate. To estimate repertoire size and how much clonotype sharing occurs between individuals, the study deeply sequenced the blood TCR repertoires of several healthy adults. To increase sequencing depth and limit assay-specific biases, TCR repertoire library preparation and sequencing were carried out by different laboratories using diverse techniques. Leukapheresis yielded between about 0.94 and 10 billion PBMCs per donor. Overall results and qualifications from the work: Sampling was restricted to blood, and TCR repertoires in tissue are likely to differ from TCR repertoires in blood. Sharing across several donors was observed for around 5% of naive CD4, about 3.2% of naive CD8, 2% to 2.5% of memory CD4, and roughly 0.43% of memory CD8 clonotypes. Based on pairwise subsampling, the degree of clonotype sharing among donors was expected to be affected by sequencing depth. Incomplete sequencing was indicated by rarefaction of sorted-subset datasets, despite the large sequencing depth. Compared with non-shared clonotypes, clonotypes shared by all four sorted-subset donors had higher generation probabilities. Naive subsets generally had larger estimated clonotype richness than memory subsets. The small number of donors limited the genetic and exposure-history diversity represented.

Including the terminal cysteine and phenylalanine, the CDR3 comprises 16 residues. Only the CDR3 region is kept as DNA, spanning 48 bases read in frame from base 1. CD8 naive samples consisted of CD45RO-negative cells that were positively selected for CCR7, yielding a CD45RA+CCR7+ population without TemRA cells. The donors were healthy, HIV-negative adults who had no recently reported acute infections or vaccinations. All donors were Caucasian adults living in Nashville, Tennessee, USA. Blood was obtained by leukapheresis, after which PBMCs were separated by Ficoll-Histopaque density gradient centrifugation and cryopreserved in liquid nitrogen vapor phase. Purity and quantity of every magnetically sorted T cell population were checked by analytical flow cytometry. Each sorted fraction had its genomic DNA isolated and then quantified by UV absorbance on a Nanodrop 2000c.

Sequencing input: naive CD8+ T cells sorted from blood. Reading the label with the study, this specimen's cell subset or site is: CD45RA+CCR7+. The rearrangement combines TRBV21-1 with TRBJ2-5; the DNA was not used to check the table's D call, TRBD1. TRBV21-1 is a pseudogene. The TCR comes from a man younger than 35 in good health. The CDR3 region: CASSGIRQHYQETQYF. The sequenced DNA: TGTGCCAGCAGCGGAATCAGACAGCATTACCAAGAGACCCAGTACTTC.